In its sample, the clone carrying this TCR beta chain was seen a few times. The data were taken from a study of blood T cell repertoires in COVID-19. Study information: The United States, Italy and Spain supplied acute and convalescent COVID-19 samples. Sources were T cells, B-cell-depleted T cells, or PBMCs; the material itself was cDNA or gDNA.

Libraries were prepared by immunoSEQ multiplex PCR; TCRdb keeps only in-frame clonotypes and omits some of them. The profile shows 150,000 to 200,000 clones, approximately 90% of them singletons. The V gene's germline CDR1 is MRHNA and CDR2 SNTAGT. The CDR3 is 15 residues long. V lost 2 bases, J lost 2 bases, and 11 bases lay in between. Sequencing was done on a sample of peripheral blood. The gene calls are TRBV6-4 and TRBJ2-3, with D possibly TRBD2 on 5 matching bases. This receptor was obtained from a man aged 18 to 29 who had recovered from COVID-19. CDR3 region: CASSDQEAPTDTQYF. For the CDR3, the DNA is TGTGCCAGCAGTGACCAGGAGGCTCCCACAGATACGCAGTATTTT.